The 14 T cell receptor beta chains given below trace back to one sample, sequenced in a study of blood T cells in healthy people across ages. Next came a second PCR, run for roughly 7 to 12 cycles, which used a sample-barcoded 5' primer along with a J-beta primer mix. TCRdb processed the 5' RACE reads anew with MiXCR; each CDR3 protein has one entry. The sample lists around 1,700,000 distinct CDR3 sequences, roughly 30% occurring once. What was sequenced was blood. The receptors were gathered from a woman aged 30 to 39 in good health.

In this sample, this clonotype turned up many times. This chain links TRBV6-6 with TRBJ2-7, with D possibly TRBD1 on 6 matching bases. Germline-derived CDR1 and CDR2 are MNHNY and SVGAGI (reference sequence). The CDR3 is 13 amino acids. The CDR3 DNA is TGTGCTACGATGCAGGGGCTTCCCTACGAGCAGTACTTC. It translates to CATMQGLPYEQYF.

This chain uses TRBV7-9 with TRBJ2-1, with 10 bases fitting TRBD2. V shed 5 bases, J shed 12 bases, and the junction held 7 bases outside the gene matches. CDR3 length equals 13 residues. CDR1 and CDR2 from the germline V gene are SEHNR and FQNEAQ (reference sequence). The DNA for the CDR3 is TGTGCCAGCAGCCCCGGACTAGCGGATGGGCAGTTCTTC. This encodes CASSPGLADGQFF.

This clonotype showed up just a few times. V is TRBV2 and J is TRBJ1-4, with D unresolved. CDR1 is SNHLY and CDR2 is FYNNEI in the germline V gene. The CDR3 contains 13 residues. V lost 7 bases to trimming and J lost 7 bases, with 13 bases between them. This CDR3 reads CASTPTGFEKLFF. In DNA form, the CDR3 reads TGTGCCAGCACCCCCACGGGTTTTGAAAAACTGTTTTTT. Looking up the rest from reference TRBV2 and TRBJ1-4 gives the full variable domain: EPEVTQTPSHQVTQMGQEVILRCVPISNHLYFYWYRQILGQKVEFLVSFYNNEISEKSEIFDDQFSVERPDGSNFTLKIRSTKLEDSAMYFCASTPTGFEKLFFGSGTQLSVL.

V and J are TRBV5-5 and TRBJ2-1; D gene ambiguous. The ends were cut back, 4 bases at V and 5 bases at J, with 13 bases in the middle. Germline V lookup: CDR1 SGHKS, CDR2 YYEKEE (reference sequence). The CDR3 has 14 amino acids. For the CDR3, the DNA is TGTGCCAGCAGCGAGAACGGAAGAAACAATGAGCAGTTCTTC. It specifies CASSENGRNNEQFF. Based on the CDR3 plus reference TRBV5-5 and TRBJ2-1, the full variable domain is DAGVTQSPTHLIKTRGQQVTLRCSPISGHKSVSWYQQVLGQGPQFIFQYYEKEERGRGNFPDRFSARQFPNYSSELNVNALLLGDSALYLCASSENGRNNEQFFGPGTRLTVL.

The CDR3 protein is CASSSSSTTGKLQETQYF. CDR3 DNA sequence: TGTGCCAGCAGTTCCTCAAGTACTACAGGGAAGCTTCAAGAGACCCAGTACTTC. The chain recombines TRBV28 with TRBJ2-5; maybe TRBD1 (6 bases). The CDR3 has 18 residues. Germline V CDR1 and CDR2: MDHEN, SYDVKM. V was pared by 4 bases and J by 2 bases, with 23 bases between.

V is TRBV9 and J is TRBJ2-1; 10 nucleotides align to TRBD2. The trim removed 3 bases at V and 10 bases at J, leaving 10 bases unmatched. The CDR3 loop spans 15 amino acids. Germline lookup yields CDR1 SGDLS and CDR2 YYNGEE. CDR3 DNA sequence: TGTGCCAGCAGCGCCCTTGGGCTAGCGGGAGTGGAGCAGTTCTTC. It is translated as CASSALGLAGVEQFF.

The chain couples TRBV20-1 to TRBJ1-1, with a tentative D call TRBD1 (5 bases). The germline V gene has CDR1 DFQATT and CDR2 SNEGSKA (reference sequence). The CDR3 length is 14 residues. V gave up 6 bases and J gave up 6 bases, with 20 bases separating them. This CDR3 is CSADNMGQLSEAFF. CDR3 sequence (DNA): TGCAGTGCGGACAATATGGGGCAGCTCTCTGAAGCTTTCTTT.

The chain recombines TRBV7-9 with TRBJ2-5, with D possibly matching TRBD1 (6 bases). Germline V gene data show CDR1 as SEHNR and CDR2 as FQNEAQ (reference sequence). Trimming removed 1 base from V and 4 bases from J, with 16 bases in between. This CDR3 has 16 amino acids. The CDR3 here is CASSLVVRKGGETQYF. DNA for the CDR3: TGTGCCAGCAGCTTAGTCGTCCGAAAAGGGGGAGAGACCCAGTACTTC.

This clonotype was counted at least ten times. The rearrangement uses TRBV3-1 and TRBJ2-1; 7 bases are shared with TRBD1. Unmatched junction bases numbered 5, after V lost 6 bases and J lost 0 bases. Germline V gene data show CDR1 as LGHDT and CDR2 as YNNKEL (reference sequence). This CDR3 spans 15 amino acids. In nucleotides, the CDR3 is TGTGCCAGCAGACTGGACAGGAGCTCCTACAATGAGCAGTTCTTC. Its protein is CASRLDRSSYNEQFF.

This clonotype was counted a few times. This chain links TRBV7-2 with TRBJ2-7; D may be TRBD1 or TRBD2 (6 bases each). Trimming removed 4 bases at V and 0 bases at J, with 19 bases between. Germline loops: CDR1 SGHTA, CDR2 FQGNSA. The CDR3 covers 17 residues. CDR3 sequence (DNA): TGTGCCAGCAGCTCCCCCAGGGGAGGTAGCGTCTCCTACGAGCAGTACTTC. It specifies CASSSPRGGSVSYEQYF.

This clonotype was seen only once. The chain recombines TRBV5-1 with TRBJ2-5; no definite D call. Trimming took off 2 bases at V and 4 bases at J, with 12 bases between the two ends. Germline V gene sequence: CDR1 SGHRS, CDR2 YFSETQ. The CDR3 totals 14 residues. CDR3 sequence: CASSFRTPSETQYF. Written as DNA, the CDR3 is TGCGCCAGCAGCTTTCGGACCCCTTCAGAGACCCAGTACTTC.

This clonotype was found a few times. V is TRBV5-1 and J is TRBJ2-5; D might be TRBD2 (5 bases). Germline CDR1 reads SGHRS; CDR2 reads YFSETQ. With 2 bases removed from V and 5 bases from J, the gap between germline ends came to 16 bases. CDR3 length: 15 residues. The CDR3: CASSFYSGDRETQYF. For the CDR3, the DNA is TGCGCCAGCAGCTTTTATTCCGGGGATCGGGAGACCCAGTACTTC.

This clonotype has at least ten counts. V usage is TRBV10-1 and J usage is TRBJ2-7; D tentatively fits TRBD1 or TRBD2 (5 bases each). The length of the CDR3 is 15 residues. The ends were cut back, 3 bases at V and 0 bases at J, with 12 bases in the middle. CDR1 and CDR2 (germline): WNHNN, SYGVQD (reference sequence). CDR3 protein: CASSDPGADSYEQYF. The DNA of the CDR3 is TGCGCCAGCAGTGACCCCGGGGCAGACTCCTACGAGCAGTACTTC.

Ten or more counts support this clonotype. The chain joins TRBV3-1 to TRBJ2-7; 11 bases align to TRBD2. Germline trimming cut 2 bases from V and 6 bases from J; bases unmatched to any gene: 3. From germline, CDR1 is LGHDT and CDR2 YNNKEL (reference sequence). The length of the CDR3 is 14 residues. CDR3 coding DNA: TGTGCCAGCAGCCAACTAGCGGGAGGTCGCGAGCAGTACTTC. The encoded protein is CASSQLAGGREQYF.